The TCR beta chain described here comes from a study of T-cell reconstitution after alpha-beta-depleted transplantation in children. This clonotype came up many times. The TCRbeta library was prepared with unique molecular identifiers. TCRdb used MiXCR to reprocess the PCR reads, holding one entry per CDR3 protein. The data contain some 300,000 distinct CDR3 sequences, around 10% of them singletons. Between the trimmed V and J ends, which lost 0 bases and 3 bases, there was a span of 8 bases. The CDR3 contains 14 residues. Germline V CDR1 and CDR2: SGHRS, YFSETQ. Specimen: PBMCs, collected before TCRalphabeta/CD19-depleted stem cell transplant. The V call is TRBV5-1, the J call TRBJ2-3; D is undetermined. The clonotype originates from a boy in the first two years of life with acute myeloid leukemia, due to receive a stem cell transplant. This chain's CDR3 is CASSLGPYTDTQYF. DNA for the CDR3: TGCGCCAGCAGCTTGGGTCCATATACAGATACGCAGTATTTT.